What follows are 10 T cell receptor beta chains derived from one specimen sequenced in a study of blood T cell repertoires in COVID-19. The repertoire was sequenced with immunoSEQ multiplex PCR; TCRdb's copy has only in-frame clones and lacks some. This table holds approximately 180,000 clones, roughly 79% found once. The sample comprised peripheral blood. All receptors come from a woman aged 70-85 years with acute or convalescent COVID-19.

Comment on this clone: The CDR3 carries no conserved terminal phenylalanine or tryptophan, so it likely arises from a read error. The DNA is left out, because the CDR3 cannot be placed on it with certainty; the CDR3 is given as TCRdb lists it. The chain is built from TRBV6-6 and TRBJ1-2; whether TRBD1, the table's D call, matches the DNA was not checked. The CDR3 has 15 residues if both end residues are counted. Germline V gene sequence: CDR1 MNHNY, CDR2 SVGAGI (reference sequence). CDR3 in amino acids: CASRPGQTTPRLDLC.

This chain links TRBV20-1 with TRBJ2-1; no reliable D call. CDR3 size: 11 residues. Trimming stripped 4 bases from V and 8 bases from J, with 9 bases between. Per the germline V gene, CDR1 is DFQATT and CDR2 is SNEGSKA (reference sequence). In DNA form, the CDR3 reads TGCAGTGCTATGCGGCGAGATGAGCAGTTCTTC. Translating it yields CSAMRRDEQFF.

The chain joins TRBV6-2 or TRBV6-3 to TRBJ1-6; TRBD1 matches 7 bases. Trimming cost V 6 bases and J 7 bases; bases outside gene matches: 12. The germline V gene encodes CDR1 MNHEY and CDR2 SVGEGT. The CDR3 runs 16 residues. The CDR3 region is CASRPGTGAQNSPLHF. DNA for the CDR3: TGTGCCAGCAGGCCTGGCACAGGGGCCCAAAATTCACCCCTCCACTTT.

The chain combines TRBV5-1 with TRBJ1-4, with 10 bases lining up with TRBD1. This CDR3 has 14 residues. With 5 bases clipped from V and 6 bases from J, the junction kept 4 bases outside the gene matches. Germline assignment: CDR1 SGHRS and CDR2 YFSETQ. The DNA for the CDR3 is TGCGCCAGCAGATCCGGGACAGGGGATGAAAAACTGTTTTTT. Translation gives CASRSGTGDEKLFF.

The chain recombines TRBV5-4 with TRBJ1-1; maybe TRBD1 (5 bases). The CDR3 is made up of 15 amino acids. Trimming took 0 bases from V and 1 from J, leaving 10 bases between them. Germline V lookup: CDR1 SGHNT, CDR2 YYREEE (reference sequence). The CDR3 coding sequence is TGTGCCAGCAGCTTGGTGGGGCGGACGAACACTGAAGCTTTCTTT. Protein sequence: CASSLVGRTNTEAFF.

V and J are TRBV10-3 and TRBJ2-7, with 7 bases fitting TRBD2. The V gene end was trimmed by 0 bases and the J gene end by 5 bases; junction bases not matched to a gene: 10. In germline, CDR1 is ENHRY, CDR2 SYGVKD. The CDR3 consists of 16 residues. CDR3 in DNA: TGTGCCATCAGTGAGTCGAGGGCGGGAGATCTGAACGAGCAGTACTTC. It specifies CAISESRAGDLNEQYF.

The V and J genes are TRBV4-1 and TRBJ1-2; D is possibly TRBD1 (6 bases). Trimming cost V 1 base and J 3 bases, with 18 bases left between them. The CDR3 is made up of 17 amino acids. Germline CDR1 reads MGHRA; CDR2 reads YSYEKL. CDR3 protein: CASSQGGGTGLDYGYTF. The CDR3 DNA reads TGCGCCAGCAGCCAAGGAGGAGGCACAGGGCTCGACTATGGCTACACCTTC.

This clone was seen a handful of times. This chain joins TRBV30 and TRBJ1-1; D gene uncertain. The CDR3 is 12 residues long. Per germline, CDR1 GTSNPN and CDR2 SVGIG (reference sequence). The V and J ends lost 3 bases and 4 bases respectively, with 9 bases between them. The CDR3 DNA sequence: TGTGCCTGGAGCGGGGATGTCACTGAAGCTTTCTTT. Encoded protein: CAWSGDVTEAFF.

This chain links TRBV23-1 with TRBJ2-3, with a tentative D call TRBD2 (6 bases). TRBV23-1 carries the ORF label, with uncertain function. The CDR3 runs 14 residues. V was trimmed by 8 bases and J by 0 bases, leaving 12 bases between them. The CDR3 DNA reads as TGCGCCAGCCCTAGACTAGAAAGCACAGATACGCAGTATTTT. The encoded protein is CASPRLESTDTQYF.

The chain has TRBV4-2 and TRBJ2-7, with TRBD2 matching 9 bases. This CDR3 is 18 amino acids long. Looked up from germline, CDR1 is LGHNA and CDR2 is YNFKEQ. V shed 1 base, J shed 4 bases, and the junction held 14 bases outside the gene matches. Here the CDR3 reads CASSQGTLRGSGRYEQYF. CDR3 DNA sequence: TGTGCCAGCAGCCAAGGGACGTTAAGGGGGAGCGGGAGGTACGAGCAGTACTTC.